The clone carrying this TCR beta chain was counted a single time. V shed 5 bases, J shed 4 bases, and the junction held 10 bases outside the gene matches. The CDR3 runs to 16 residues. The germline CDR1 and CDR2 sequences are MDHEN and SYDVKM. This sample was taken from a study of shared clonotypes between healthy human individuals. A deep-level run was used for the assay. Some clones are missing from TCRdb's copy, which holds only in-frame ones; the method was immunoSEQ multiplex PCR. The sample consists of over 1.5 million clones, under 99% of them appearing once. The chain links TRBV28 to TRBJ1-2, with TRBD1 matching over 10 bases. This clonotype was obtained from a man younger than 45 in good health. Sequencing used naive CD4+ T cells sorted from blood. Subset: CD45RA+ positively selected. The CDR3 DNA reads as TGTGCCAGCAGTCATGGGACAGGGGCTCAAATCTATGGCTACACCTTC. Residues: CASSHGTGAQIYGYTF.